The sequence of this T cell receptor (beta chain) was determined in a study of cytomegalovirus exposure and HLA in healthy donors. This clone came up a few times. Germline CDR1 is LGHNA and CDR2 is YNFKEQ. The V and J ends lost 0 bases and 16 bases respectively, with 19 bases between them. The length of the CDR3 is 14 residues. PCR amplification relied on 60 Vbeta primers (plus 13 Jbeta primers). The method was immunoSEQ multiplex PCR; TCRdb's version includes in-frame clones alone and lacks a portion of them. The sample consists of fewer than 250,000 clones, over 60% of them appearing once. The TCR was taken from a man younger than 45 in good health and CMV-seropositive. Sequenced material: PBMCs. This chain joins TRBV4-2 and TRBJ1-3, with a weak D call TRBD1 (5 bases). In DNA form, the CDR3 reads TGTGCCAGCAGCCAAGAAAGAGAAAGGGGAAGTTCGTATTTT. Its translation is CASSQERERGSSYF.